Listed below are T cell receptor beta chains from one sample, sequenced in a study of T-cell reconstitution after alpha-beta-depleted transplantation in children. In TCRdb, the PCR reads were re-called with MiXCR into one record per CDR3 protein. The sample lists just over 950,000 distinct CDR3 sequences, roughly 29% seen once, with around 30% in the top ten. Sequences were derived from PBMCs, mostly from graft donor cells, sampled 360 days after TCRalphabeta/CD19-depleted stem cell transplant. These receptors were taken from a boy under three years old who had a stem cell transplant for SCID, so the T cells may come from the graft donor. CDR3s include the opening cysteine and the closing phenylalanine or tryptophan. The order of the fields is CDR3 length, J gene, D gene, V gene, clone size, CDR3 protein. The D gene is left open where the match is weak. Only part of the rows carry a size: once, few, many, or a class if the clone is expanded.

16,TRBJ1-1,NA,TRBV7-9,NA,CASSLWGWLINTEAFF
15,TRBJ2-1,TRBD1,TRBV5-5,NA,CASSLGTGGFSEQFF
15,TRBJ2-2,TRBD2,TRBV12-3/TRBV12-4,few,CASNQRGVNTGELFF
15,TRBJ2-7,NA,TRBV6-5,few,CASSYAGTSSGEQYF
15,TRBJ2-1,TRBD2,TRBV6-5,many,CASSYSSGGYNEQFF
14,TRBJ2-1,TRBD1,TRBV29-1,NA,CSVAGQANPNEQFF
14,TRBJ1-1,NA,TRBV3-1,NA,CASSQETVNTEAFF
13,TRBJ2-4,NA,TRBV12-3/TRBV12-4,NA,CASSFVAKNIQYF
12,TRBJ1-2,NA,TRBV12-3/TRBV12-4,NA,CASSFGGDGYTF
11,TRBJ2-7,NA,TRBV2,once,CASGEYYEQYF
17,TRBJ2-3,TRBD1,TRBV25-1,few,CASSVLFGQGGTDTQYF
15,TRBJ1-4,NA,TRBV5-1,few,CASSAEGATNEKLFF
16,TRBJ2-5,NA,TRBV5-1,NA,CASSLAGSSVQETQYF
13,TRBJ2-7,NA,TRBV7-2,NA,CASKTPTGYEQYF
14,TRBJ2-7,NA,TRBV5-1,few,CASSVTGRSYEQYF
12,TRBJ2-1,NA,TRBV29-1,NA,CSVDRWYHEQFF
18,TRBJ2-2,NA,TRBV30,NA,CAWSFRSWARVGTGELFF
16,TRBJ2-2,NA,TRBV5-5,NA,CASSFQWARGTGELFF
15,TRBJ2-7,NA,TRBV20-1,NA,CSARDLTMPEGEQYF
15,TRBJ2-7,NA,TRBV7-8,NA,CASSSRGTATYEQYF
13,TRBJ2-5,NA,TRBV29-1,few,CSVLTEPQETQYF
15,TRBJ1-2,NA,TRBV12-3/TRBV12-4,NA,CASSPSSGAPYGYTF
11,TRBJ2-1,TRBD1,TRBV6-2/TRBV6-3,NA,CASRTGVFRFF
15,TRBJ2-3,NA,TRBV29-1,NA,CSVELGSRPGGMQYF
17,TRBJ2-1,NA,TRBV9,NA,CASSVDSDRFIYNEQFF
16,TRBJ2-5,TRBD2,TRBV12-3/TRBV12-4,NA,CASSPSGGISRKTQYF
16,TRBJ2-2,TRBD1,TRBV5-1,NA,CASSYGTGGAIGELFF
18,TRBJ2-2,TRBD2,TRBV24-1,once,CATSDLGTSGLNTGELFF
14,TRBJ2-7,TRBD1,TRBV12-3/TRBV12-4,NA,CASTSQGIGYEQYF
14,TRBJ2-7,TRBD2,TRBV12-3/TRBV12-4,NA,CASRTAGGPGEQYF
15,TRBJ1-3,TRBD1,TRBV7-9,NA,CASSPGQGLGNTIYF
15,TRBJ2-1,NA,TRBV5-4,few,CASSFDGRNSNEQFF
13,TRBJ2-5,TRBD1,TRBV5-1,NA,CVGTGSFGETQYF
14,TRBJ2-1,NA,TRBV7-2,few,CASSTRLRRAEQFF
17,TRBJ2-6,TRBD1,TRBV27,NA,CASSTGQTNSGANVLTF
12,TRBJ1-1,NA,TRBV7-6,NA,CASSPSKTEAFF
14,TRBJ2-5,NA,TRBV12-3/TRBV12-4,NA,CASSLEGVRETQYF
18,TRBJ2-7,TRBD2,TRBV20-1,NA,CSATPLGLAGVAAYEQYF
15,TRBJ1-4,NA,TRBV6-2/TRBV6-3,few,CASSPGTSGNEKLFF
14,TRBJ1-1,TRBD1,TRBV29-1,few,CSATSGGPRTEAFF
13,TRBJ2-1,NA,TRBV5-1,NA,CASGRDSSNEQFF
15,TRBJ1-2,TRBD1,TRBV15,NA,CATSREGGQDYGYTF
15,TRBJ2-1,NA,TRBV6-1,NA,CASKRTTSRYNEQFF
15,TRBJ2-3,TRBD2,TRBV20-1,NA,CSAPRQRGFTDTQYF
18,TRBJ1-6,NA,TRBV10-2,few,CASSITGLPSSYNSPLHF
12,TRBJ2-1,NA,TRBV11-2,few,CASSFLGQGQFF
21,TRBJ2-7,NA,TRBV15,few,CATSRDPGRLGKLKRSYEQYF
14,TRBJ2-5,NA,TRBV11-2,few,CASSLDPRQETQYF
16,TRBJ2-3,TRBD2,TRBV5-1,NA,CASSFSGGAVTDTQYF
15,TRBJ2-7,TRBD1,TRBV5-1,NA,CASSFSGDRGYEQYF
16,TRBJ1-1,NA,TRBV5-1,few,CASSLRGGSSNTEAFF